This T cell receptor (beta chain) derives from a study of T cell repertoires in cytomegalovirus infection. A single record per CDR3 protein comes from TCRdb applying MiXCR to the reads. The sample holds about 180,000 distinct CDR3 sequences, 15% to 20% seen once. V lost 0 bases to trimming and J lost 8 bases, with 5 bases between them. The germline V gene has CDR1 SGHNT and CDR2 YYREEE (reference sequence). This CDR3 comprises 11 residues. Material: CD8+ T cells from PBMCs. This chain uses TRBV5-4 with TRBJ1-1; D ambiguous. This TCR was sampled from a human donor in good health (CMV status not recorded). Some clones in this sample may be carry-over from other donors' samples. This CDR3 reads CASSLDVEAFF. The DNA of the CDR3 is TGTGCCAGCAGCTTGGATGTAGAAGCTTTCTTT.